These T cell receptor beta chains were read from a single sample in a study of blood T cell repertoires in COVID-19. The assay was immunoSEQ multiplex PCR, and TCRdb's table has in-frame clones only and misses some. The sample has hundreds of thousands of clones; roughly 87% are singletons. Sequencing was done on a sample of PBMCs or T cells enriched from blood (not recorded which). These receptors were obtained from a woman in her twenties or thirties who had recovered from COVID-19. Both conserved end residues are part of each CDR3. A D gene is named only where the DNA matches it firmly. Only some rows state a clone size, as once, few, many or a class for expanded clones.

CDR3 protein	CDR3 DNA	D gene	J gene	clone size	V gene
CASKVPGARALHF	TGTGCCAGCAAGGTACCAGGGGCAAGAGCCCTCCACTTT	-	TRBJ1-6	-	TRBV19
CASSLLGAQETQYF	TGTGCCAGCAGCTTACTGGGAGCCCAAGAGACCCAGTACTTC	-	TRBJ2-5	-	TRBV7-8
CASSDLQGRTEAFF	TGTGCCAGCAGTGACCTACAGGGGAGGACTGAAGCTTTCTTT	TRBD1	TRBJ1-1	-	TRBV25-1
CASSLGQASSYNSPLHF	TGTGCCAGCAGTTTAGGGCAGGCGAGCTCCTATAATTCACCCCTCCACTTT	-	TRBJ1-6	-	TRBV28
CSASVAGGTRVNEQFF	TGCAGTGCTAGTGTAGCGGGGGGTACCCGGGTGAATGAGCAGTTCTTC	TRBD2	TRBJ2-1	once	TRBV20-1
CASRSLTGGYGYTF	TGTGCCAGTCGGTCCCTCACGGGGGGCTATGGCTACACCTTC	-	TRBJ1-2	-	TRBV19
CASSLDRSYEQYF	TGCGCCAGCAGCTTGGACAGATCCTACGAGCAGTACTTC	-	TRBJ2-7	-	TRBV5-1
CASSYSGTGGYTF	TGTGCCAGCAGTTACTCTGGGACAGGCGGCTACACCTTC	TRBD1	TRBJ1-2	-	TRBV6-5
CASSPRTGGNQPQHF	TGTGCCAGCAGCCCCCGCACAGGGGGAAATCAGCCCCAGCATTTT	TRBD1	TRBJ1-5	-	TRBV7-6
CAWRMGSNTEAFF	TGTGCCTGGAGAATGGGCAGCAACACTGAAGCTTTCTTT	-	TRBJ1-1	-	TRBV30
CASSPTGTHDQPQHF	TGTGCCAGCAGTCCGACAGGGACCCACGATCAGCCCCAGCATTTT	TRBD1	TRBJ1-5	-	TRBV6-2/TRBV6-3
CASSLAPQGIREKLFF	TGTGCCAGCAGCTTAGCGCCCCAGGGTATAAGGGAAAAACTGTTTTTT	-	TRBJ1-4	-	TRBV7-2
CASSLGPSTNEKLFF	TGTGCCAGCAGCTTAGGGCCGTCAACTAATGAAAAACTGTTTTTT	-	TRBJ1-4	-	TRBV11-2
CASSRLTDPGNTIYF	TGTGCCAGCAGCCGACTAACAGACCCCGGAAACACCATATATTTT	-	TRBJ1-3	-	TRBV5-6
CASSFGDRGVYEQYF	TGTGCCAGCAGCTTTGGGGACAGGGGCGTCTACGAGCAGTACTTC	TRBD1	TRBJ2-7	-	TRBV7-9
CASSEEGKGQPQHF	TGTGCCAGCAGTGAGGAGGGTAAGGGGCAGCCCCAGCATTTT	-	TRBJ1-5	-	TRBV2
CASSQDRGNEKLFF	TGTGCCAGCTCCCAGGACAGGGGGAATGAAAAACTGTTTTTT	TRBD1	TRBJ1-4	-	TRBV18
CASRQGTYEQYF	TGTGCCAGTAGACAGGGGACCTACGAGCAGTACTTC	TRBD1	TRBJ2-7	-	TRBV25-1